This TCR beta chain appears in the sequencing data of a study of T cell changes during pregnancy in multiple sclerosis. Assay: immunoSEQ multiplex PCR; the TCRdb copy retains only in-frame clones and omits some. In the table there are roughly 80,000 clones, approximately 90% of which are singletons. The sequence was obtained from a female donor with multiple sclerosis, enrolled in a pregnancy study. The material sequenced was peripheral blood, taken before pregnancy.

The CDR3 loop is CASSLVMGTERTEQYF. Here the CDR3 DNA reads TGCGCCAGCAGCTTGGTAATGGGGACAGAAAGGACCGAGCAGTACTTC. The J gene is TRBJ2-7, the V gene TRBV5-1; the match to TRBD1 covers 7 bases. The germline V gene encodes CDR1 SGHRS and CDR2 YFSETQ. J lost 6 bases, V lost 0 bases, and 12 bases had no gene match. The CDR3 sequence is 16 residues long.